These 6 T cell receptor beta chains came from one sample sequenced in a study of T cell changes during pregnancy in multiple sclerosis. Measured with immunoSEQ multiplex PCR; TCRdb has only the in-frame clones, and not every one. This table holds under 55,000 clones, about 90% found once. This sample comprised CD8+ T cells from peripheral blood mononuclear cells, obtained after pregnancy. The receptors were sampled from a female donor with multiple sclerosis, enrolled in a pregnancy study.

The chain is built from TRBV6-4 and TRBJ1-4; TRBD1 matches at 9 bases. Germline lookup yields CDR1 MRHNA and CDR2 SNTAGT. This CDR3 spans 14 amino acids. Trimming cost V 6 bases and J 5 bases; bases outside gene matches: 4. The CDR3 is CASSAGTGNEKLFF. For the CDR3, the DNA is TGTGCCAGCAGCGCCGGGACAGGGAATGAAAAACTGTTTTTT.

This chain links TRBV2 with TRBJ2-1; D not certain. This CDR3 is 11 amino acids long. Germline CDR1 SNHLY, CDR2 FYNNEI. Trimming left V 1 base short and J 8 bases short, with 3 bases between. CDR3 sequence (DNA): TGTGCCAGCAGTGAAGTCGATGAGCAGTTCTTC. Translating it yields CASSEVDEQFF.

This clone has more than one count but fewer than ten. The rearrangement links TRBV10-1 to TRBJ1-4, with 8 bases aligning to TRBD1. The germline gives CDR1 WNHNN, CDR2 SYGVQD (reference sequence). This CDR3 has 15 amino acids. V dropped 8 bases and J dropped 7; count of bases not matched to a gene: 12. The CDR3 DNA reads TGCGCCAGCCCCTGGACAGGGTGTGGGATTGAAAAACTGTTTTTT. Its translation is CASPWTGCGIEKLFF.

This chain links TRBV7-9 with TRBJ1-2; D is unclear. CDR1 is SEHNR and CDR2 is FQNEAQ in the germline V gene (reference sequence). The CDR3 spans 12 residues. V was cut by 5 bases and J by 5 bases, with 9 bases left in between. The CDR3 region has the DNA TGTGCCAGCAGCATATTCGGGTATGGCTACACCTTC. This codes for CASSIFGYGYTF.

This clone turned up a few times. This chain uses TRBV30 with TRBJ1-1; 7 bases map to TRBD1. With 1 base clipped from V and 7 bases from J, the junction kept 3 bases outside the gene matches. Germline CDR1 is GTSNPN and CDR2 is SVGIG (reference sequence). This CDR3 has 12 amino acids. CDR3 nucleotide sequence: TGTGCCTGGAGTGGGGACAGCATTGAAGCTTTCTTT. It specifies CAWSGDSIEAFF.

V and J are TRBV5-8 and TRBJ2-7, with TRBD2 matching over 7 bases. Germline CDR1 is SGHTS and CDR2 is YDEGEE. V was clipped by 5 bases and J by 7 bases; unmatched bases: 12. The CDR3 is 14 amino acids. The CDR3 DNA reads TGTGCCAGCAGTTGGGGCGGGGGATATTGGGAGCAGTACTTC. This codes for CASSWGGGYWEQYF. Variable domain in full (rest from reference TRBV5-8 and TRBJ2-7): EAGVTQSPTHLIKTRGQQATLRCSPISGHTSVYWYQQALGLGLQFLLWYDEGEERNRGNFPPRFSGRQFPNYSSELNVNALELEDSALYLCASSWGGGYWEQYFGPGTRLTVT.